These T cell receptor beta chains were read from a single sample in a study of beta chain features in type 1 diabetes. TCRdb's table, derived via immunoSEQ multiplex PCR, lists solely in-frame clones and lacks some. The table records approximately 380,000 clones, about 14% of them present only once. The sequencing sample was made of naive CD4+ T cells from blood. These receptors came from a woman between 18 and 30 years old in good health. Each CDR3 is given with its conserved first and last residue. Each record gives: clone size, D gene, V gene, J gene, CDR3 protein, CDR3 DNA. The D gene is left open where the match is weak. Size is stated for part of the rows, as once, few or many counts, or as a class when the clone is expanded.

clone size: few; D gene: TRBD2; V gene: TRBV2; J gene: TRBJ2-1; CDR3 protein: CASSEGTSGSRQFF; CDR3 DNA: TGTGCCAGCAGTGAGGGGACTAGCGGTTCCAGGCAGTTCTTC
clone size: few; D gene: TRBD1; V gene: TRBV15; J gene: TRBJ2-7; CDR3 protein: CATSQGQGLSYEQYF; CDR3 DNA: TGTGCCACCAGCCAGGGACAGGGCCTCTCCTACGAGCAGTACTTC
clone size: few; D gene: -; V gene: TRBV7-9; J gene: TRBJ2-1; CDR3 protein: CASSQPDRHLYNEQFF; CDR3 DNA: TGTGCCAGCAGCCAGCCGGACAGACACCTATACAATGAGCAGTTCTTC
clone size: few; D gene: -; V gene: TRBV6-6; J gene: TRBJ1-2; CDR3 protein: CASRETVNYGYTF; CDR3 DNA: TGTGCCAGCAGGGAGACAGTTAACTATGGCTACACCTTC
clone size: -; D gene: TRBD1; V gene: TRBV7-2; J gene: TRBJ2-2; CDR3 protein: CASSLGQGGNGELFF; CDR3 DNA: TGTGCCAGCAGCTTAGGACAGGGGGGAAACGGGGAGCTGTTTTTT
clone size: few; D gene: TRBD1; V gene: TRBV7-2; J gene: TRBJ2-5; CDR3 protein: CASSAQGAGETQYF; CDR3 DNA: TGTGCCAGCAGCGCGCAGGGGGCTGGAGAGACCCAGTACTTC
clone size: few; D gene: TRBD1; V gene: TRBV18; J gene: TRBJ2-1; CDR3 protein: CASLPRTGYNEQFF; CDR3 DNA: TGTGCCAGCCTACCCAGGACAGGTTACAATGAGCAGTTCTTC
clone size: -; D gene: -; V gene: TRBV7-9; J gene: TRBJ2-3; CDR3 protein: CASSSSTDTQYF; CDR3 DNA: TGTGCCAGCAGCTCAAGCACAGATACGCAGTATTTT
clone size: few; D gene: TRBD2; V gene: TRBV27; J gene: TRBJ2-7; CDR3 protein: CAIYSGKEQYF; CDR3 DNA: TGTGCCATCTATAGCGGGAAGGAGCAGTACTTC
clone size: few; D gene: -; V gene: TRBV9; J gene: TRBJ2-1; CDR3 protein: CASSVVGGGPRGEQFF; CDR3 DNA: TGTGCCAGCAGCGTAGTAGGGGGAGGGCCAAGGGGTGAGCAGTTCTTC
clone size: few; D gene: -; V gene: TRBV29-1; J gene: TRBJ1-5; CDR3 protein: CSVVLQVNSNQPQHF; CDR3 DNA: TGCAGCGTCGTGCTCCAGGTAAATAGCAATCAGCCCCAGCATTTT
clone size: few; D gene: -; V gene: TRBV9; J gene: TRBJ2-3; CDR3 protein: CASSVGGWRDPDTQYF; CDR3 DNA: TGTGCCAGCAGCGTAGGAGGTTGGAGGGATCCAGATACGCAGTATTTT